These T cell receptor beta chains were read from a single sample in a study of blood T cell repertoires in COVID-19. The protocol was immunoSEQ multiplex PCR, while the TCRdb copy is restricted to in-frame clones and leaves out a portion. The sample includes about 120,000 clones, roughly 90% of them seen just once. Sequenced material: peripheral blood. The receptor source for this set is a man between 65 and 80 years old who had recovered from COVID-19. Both conserved end residues are part of each CDR3. The order of the fields is clone size, J gene, D gene, V gene, CDR3 protein, CDR3 DNA. The D gene is left open where the match is weak. Size is stated for part of the rows, as once, few or many counts, or as a class when the clone is expanded.

size: NA; J: TRBJ2-1; D: NA; V: TRBV6-5; CDR3: CASSYQGLLAIF; DNA: TGTGCCAGCAGTTACCAGGGACTCCTTGCGATCTTC
size: once; J: TRBJ1-2; D: TRBD1; V: TRBV24-1; CDR3: CATSVGQGEVGYTF; DNA: TGTGCCACCAGTGTAGGACAGGGGGAAGTTGGCTACACCTTC
size: few; J: TRBJ2-6; D: NA; V: TRBV5-1; CDR3: CASRLQASGANVLTF; DNA: TGCGCCAGCAGGCTACAGGCTTCTGGGGCCAACGTCCTGACTTTC
size: NA; J: TRBJ1-3; D: NA; V: TRBV6-5; CDR3: CASSLRTRGNTIYF; DNA: TGTGCCAGCAGTCTTCGGACAAGGGGAAACACCATATATTTT
size: NA; J: TRBJ1-3; D: TRBD1; V: TRBV7-2; CDR3: CASSFTPGQGASGNTIYF; DNA: TGTGCCAGCAGCTTCACACCCGGACAGGGGGCATCTGGAAACACCATATATTTT
size: NA; J: TRBJ2-3; D: TRBD2; V: TRBV28; CDR3: CATLVLSGGAGDTQYF; DNA: TGTGCCACTCTGGTCTTAAGCGGGGGGGCGGGGGATACGCAGTATTTT
size: once; J: TRBJ2-3; D: TRBD2; V: TRBV5-8; CDR3: CASSLGLAGDTSTDTQYF; DNA: TGTGCCAGCAGCTTGGGACTAGCGGGAGATACTAGCACAGATACGCAGTATTTT
size: NA; J: TRBJ2-2; D: TRBD1; V: TRBV19; CDR3: CASSMSGGAGGELFF; DNA: TGTGCCAGTAGTATGTCAGGGGGCGCGGGCGGGGAGCTGTTTTTT
size: NA; J: TRBJ1-1; D: TRBD1; V: TRBV9; CDR3: CASSSGTANTEAFF; DNA: TGTGCCAGCAGCTCCGGGACAGCGAACACTGAAGCTTTCTTT
size: many; J: TRBJ2-2; D: TRBD1; V: TRBV2; CDR3: CASRPDRAGELFF; DNA: TGTGCCAGCAGACCTGACAGGGCCGGGGAGCTGTTTTTT
size: NA; J: TRBJ1-2; D: NA; V: TRBV28; CDR3: CASSLYTVSYGYTF; DNA: TGTGCCAGCAGTTTATATACAGTTAGTTATGGCTACACCTTC
size: once; J: TRBJ2-3; D: TRBD1; V: TRBV5-1; CDR3: CASSHGTASTDTQYF; DNA: TGCGCCAGCAGCCACGGGACAGCTAGCACAGATACGCAGTATTTT
size: NA; J: TRBJ2-6; D: TRBD1; V: TRBV27; CDR3: CASSSLQGAVGANVLTF; DNA: TGTGCCAGCAGTTCGCTTCAGGGGGCGGTTGGGGCCAACGTCCTGACTTTC
size: NA; J: TRBJ1-2; D: NA; V: TRBV28; CDR3: CASSFAGTNYGYTF; DNA: TGTGCCAGCAGTTTCGCGGGGACTAACTATGGCTACACCTTC
size: NA; J: TRBJ1-1; D: NA; V: TRBV7-9; CDR3: CASRQLEGVDTEAFF; DNA: TGTGCCAGCAGGCAGCTGGAGGGAGTTGACACTGAAGCTTTCTTT
size: once; J: TRBJ2-7; D: TRBD1; V: TRBV10-3; CDR3: CAISEPGQGTYEQYF; DNA: TGTGCCATCAGTGAGCCGGGACAGGGGACATACGAGCAGTACTTC
size: NA; J: TRBJ2-2; D: TRBD1; V: TRBV6-6; CDR3: CASKKVQGANTGELFF; DNA: TGTGCCAGCAAAAAAGTCCAGGGGGCGAACACCGGGGAGCTGTTTTTT
size: once; J: TRBJ2-7; D: TRBD1; V: TRBV28; CDR3: CASSSTGWSYEQYF; DNA: TGTGCCAGCAGTTCGACAGGGTGGTCCTACGAGCAGTACTTC
size: NA; J: TRBJ2-7; D: NA; V: TRBV7-6; CDR3: CASSSDSGYEQYF; DNA: TGTGCCAGCAGCTCCGATAGCGGTTACGAGCAGTACTTC
size: NA; J: TRBJ2-7; D: NA; V: TRBV11-1; CDR3: CASSPLGRGSYEQYF; DNA: TGTGCCAGCAGCCCTTTGGGGCGGGGCTCCTACGAGCAGTACTTC
size: NA; J: TRBJ1-4; D: NA; V: TRBV6-4; CDR3: CASSDSLYGQGREKLFF; DNA: TGTGCCAGCAGTGACTCGCTTTACGGCCAGGGGCGTGAAAAACTGTTTTTT
size: once; J: TRBJ2-2; D: TRBD1; V: TRBV11-3; CDR3: CASSLDGQGGLSGELFF; DNA: TGTGCCAGCAGCTTAGACGGACAGGGAGGATTATCCGGGGAGCTGTTTTTT
size: NA; J: TRBJ1-2; D: NA; V: TRBV4-3; CDR3: CASSPRRGGREGYTF; DNA: TGCGCCAGCAGCCCGCGTCGGGGGGGAAGAGAGGGCTACACCTTC
size: NA; J: TRBJ2-5; D: TRBD1; V: TRBV29-1; CDR3: CSVDGTGSWGETQYF; DNA: TGCAGCGTTGATGGGACAGGGAGTTGGGGAGAGACCCAGTACTTC
size: few; J: TRBJ2-6; D: NA; V: TRBV4-2; CDR3: CASSQDWRRYSGANVLTF; DNA: TGTGCCAGCAGCCAAGACTGGAGGCGCTACTCTGGGGCCAACGTCCTGACTTTC
size: NA; J: TRBJ1-5; D: TRBD1; V: TRBV15; CDR3: CATSSGDRRNQPQHF; DNA: TGTGCCACCAGCAGTGGGGACAGGCGTAATCAGCCCCAGCATTTT
size: NA; J: TRBJ2-7; D: TRBD1; V: TRBV24-1; CDR3: CATSTGTAFYEQYF; DNA: TGTGCCACCAGTACGGGGACAGCTTTCTACGAGCAGTACTTC
size: NA; J: TRBJ1-4; D: NA; V: TRBV5-6; CDR3: CASSRIGGDPTNEKLFF; DNA: TGTGCCAGCAGCCGGATCGGCGGGGACCCAACCAATGAAAAACTGTTTTTT
size: NA; J: TRBJ2-6; D: NA; V: TRBV6-5; CDR3: CASSYYSSGANVLTF; DNA: TGTGCCAGCAGTTACTACAGTTCTGGGGCCAACGTCCTGACTTTC
size: NA; J: TRBJ1-2; D: NA; V: TRBV10-3; CDR3: CAISAVSTGGGYTF; DNA: TGTGCCATCAGTGCAGTTTCGACAGGTGGGGGCTACACCTTC
size: NA; J: TRBJ1-5; D: NA; V: TRBV19; CDR3: CASSTQYSNQPQHF; DNA: TGTGCCAGTAGTACTCAGTATAGCAATCAGCCCCAGCATTTT
size: NA; J: TRBJ2-7; D: NA; V: TRBV2; CDR3: CASSEVSRASNYEQYF; DNA: TGTGCCAGCAGTGAGGTTTCCAGGGCAAGCAACTACGAGCAGTACTTC
size: NA; J: TRBJ2-1; D: NA; V: TRBV2; CDR3: CASRQSLVAQFF; DNA: TGTGCCAGCAGACAAAGCCTAGTGGCGCAGTTCTTC
size: NA; J: TRBJ1-6; D: NA; V: TRBV28; CDR3: CASGGLTHNSPLHF; DNA: TGTGCCAGTGGGGGCCTGACCCATAATTCACCCCTCCACTTT
size: NA; J: TRBJ2-2; D: NA; V: TRBV5-1; CDR3: CASSLGPRQGTGELFF; DNA: TGCGCCAGCAGCCTGGGCCCCCGGCAGGGCACCGGGGAGCTGTTTTTT
size: NA; J: TRBJ1-1; D: TRBD1; V: TRBV12-3/TRBV12-4; CDR3: CASSWDRGTEAFF; DNA: TGTGCCAGCAGTTGGGACAGGGGTACTGAAGCTTTCTTT
size: NA; J: TRBJ1-2; D: TRBD1; V: TRBV28; CDR3: CASSFGAGQGRYGYTF; DNA: TGTGCCAGCAGTTTTGGGGCGGGACAGGGTCGTTATGGCTACACCTTC
size: NA; J: TRBJ2-6; D: NA; V: TRBV7-3; CDR3: CASSLKGRAGANVLTF; DNA: TGTGCCAGCAGCTTAAAGGGCAGGGCTGGGGCCAACGTCCTGACTTTC
size: few; J: TRBJ2-7; D: NA; V: TRBV6-5; CDR3: CASSRGRINEQYF; DNA: TGTGCCAGCAGTAGGGGCAGGATCAACGAGCAGTACTTC
size: NA; J: TRBJ1-1; D: TRBD1; V: TRBV2; CDR3: CASSDRVNTEAFF; DNA: TGTGCCAGCTCGGACAGGGTGAACACTGAAGCTTTCTTT
size: once; J: TRBJ1-2; D: NA; V: TRBV4-3; CDR3: CASSQAPTPSSGGYTF; DNA: TGCGCCAGCAGCCAAGCTCCTACGCCGTCATCGGGGGGCTACACCTTC
size: NA; J: TRBJ2-3; D: NA; V: TRBV9; CDR3: CASSESSTTTNTDTQYF; DNA: TGTGCCAGCAGCGAAAGCTCGACTACAACTAACACAGATACGCAGTATTTT
size: NA; J: TRBJ2-7; D: NA; V: TRBV11-2; CDR3: CASREGVRNYEQYF; DNA: TGTGCCAGCAGAGAGGGGGTCCGCAACTACGAGCAGTACTTC
size: NA; J: TRBJ2-7; D: TRBD2; V: TRBV7-2; CDR3: CASSPRASGLSYEQYF; DNA: TGTGCCAGCAGCCCCCGGGCTAGCGGGTTGTCCTACGAGCAGTACTTC
size: once; J: TRBJ2-5; D: NA; V: TRBV2; CDR3: CASTRRRQETQYF; DNA: TGTGCCAGCACGCGGAGAAGACAAGAGACCCAGTACTTC
size: NA; J: TRBJ1-5; D: TRBD1; V: TRBV7-2; CDR3: CASSLVPGQVAWPQHF; DNA: TGTGCCAGCAGCTTAGTCCCGGGACAGGTAGCGTGGCCCCAGCATTTT
size: NA; J: TRBJ1-3; D: NA; V: TRBV24-1; CDR3: CATSDPTGNTIYF; DNA: TGTGCCACCAGTGACCCGACAGGAAACACCATATATTTT
size: few; J: TRBJ2-1; D: TRBD1; V: TRBV7-3; CDR3: CASSSPGQGKVNEQFF; DNA: TGTGCCAGCAGCTCCCCGGGACAGGGAAAGGTCAATGAGCAGTTCTTC
size: NA; J: TRBJ1-6; D: TRBD1; V: TRBV2; CDR3: CASSRDRGFSPYNSPLHF; DNA: TGTGCCAGCAGTAGGGACAGGGGCTTTTCGCCCTATAATTCACCCCTCCACTTT
size: NA; J: TRBJ2-1; D: NA; V: TRBV10-3; CDR3: CAISDRDIPYNEQFF; DNA: TGTGCCATCAGTGACAGGGACATACCCTACAATGAGCAGTTCTTC
size: once; J: TRBJ1-3; D: TRBD1; V: TRBV6-6; CDR3: CASSLADREAGNTIYF; DNA: TGTGCCAGCAGTTTAGCTGACAGGGAGGCCGGAAACACCATATATTTT
size: NA; J: TRBJ2-3; D: NA; V: TRBV23-1; CDR3: CASTQGRQLTDTQYF; DNA: TGCGCCAGCACCCAGGGAAGACAGCTCACAGATACGCAGTATTTT
size: NA; J: TRBJ1-2; D: NA; V: TRBV20-1; CDR3: CSASRQGNYGYTF; DNA: TGCAGTGCTAGTCGGCAGGGTAACTATGGCTACACCTTC
size: NA; J: TRBJ1-5; D: NA; V: TRBV28; CDR3: CATGGGSNQPQHF; DNA: TGTGCCACCGGGGGGGGGAGTAATCAGCCCCAGCATTTT
size: few; J: TRBJ1-1; D: NA; V: TRBV6-5; CDR3: CASSPRGFNTEAFF; DNA: TGTGCCAGCAGTCCCCGGGGGTTCAACACTGAAGCTTTCTTT
size: once; J: TRBJ2-5; D: TRBD2; V: TRBV11-2; CDR3: CASSLRTSGGLGETQYF; DNA: TGTGCCAGCAGCTTACGGACTAGCGGGGGACTAGGGGAGACCCAGTACTTC